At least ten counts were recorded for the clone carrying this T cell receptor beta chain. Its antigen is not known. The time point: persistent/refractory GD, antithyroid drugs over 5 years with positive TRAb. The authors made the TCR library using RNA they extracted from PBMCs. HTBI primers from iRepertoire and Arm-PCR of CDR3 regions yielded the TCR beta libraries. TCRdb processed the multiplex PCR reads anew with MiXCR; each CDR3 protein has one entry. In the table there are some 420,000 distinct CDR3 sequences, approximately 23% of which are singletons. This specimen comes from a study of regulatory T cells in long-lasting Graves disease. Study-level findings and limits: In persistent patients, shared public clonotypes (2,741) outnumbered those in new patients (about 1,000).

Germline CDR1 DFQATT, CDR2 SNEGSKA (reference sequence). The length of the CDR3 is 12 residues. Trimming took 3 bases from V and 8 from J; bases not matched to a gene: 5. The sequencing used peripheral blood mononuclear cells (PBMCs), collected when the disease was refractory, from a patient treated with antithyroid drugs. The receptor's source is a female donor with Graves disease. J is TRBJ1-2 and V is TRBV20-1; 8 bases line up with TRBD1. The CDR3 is CSASTGGNGYTF. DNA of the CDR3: TGCAGTGCTAGTACAGGGGGAAACGGCTACACCTTC.